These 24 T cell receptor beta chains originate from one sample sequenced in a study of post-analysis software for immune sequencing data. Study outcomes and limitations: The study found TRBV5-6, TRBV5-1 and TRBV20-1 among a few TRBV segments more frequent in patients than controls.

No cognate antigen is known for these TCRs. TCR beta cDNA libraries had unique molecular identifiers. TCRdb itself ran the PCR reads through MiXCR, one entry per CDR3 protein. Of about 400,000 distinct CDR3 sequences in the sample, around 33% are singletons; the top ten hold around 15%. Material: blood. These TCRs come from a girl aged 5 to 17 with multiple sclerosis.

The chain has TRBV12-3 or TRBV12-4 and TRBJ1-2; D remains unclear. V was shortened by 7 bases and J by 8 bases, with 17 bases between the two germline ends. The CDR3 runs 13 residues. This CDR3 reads CASTLPPGSGYTF. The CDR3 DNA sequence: TGTGCCAGCACCCTCCCGCCGGGCTCCGGCTACACCTTC.

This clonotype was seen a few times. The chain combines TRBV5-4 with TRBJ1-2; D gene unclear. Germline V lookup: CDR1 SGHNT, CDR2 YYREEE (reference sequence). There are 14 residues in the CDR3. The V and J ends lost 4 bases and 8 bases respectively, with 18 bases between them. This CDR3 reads CASSLNGNAYGYTF. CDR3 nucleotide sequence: TGTGCCAGCAGCCTTAATGGAAATGCATACGGCTACACCTTC.

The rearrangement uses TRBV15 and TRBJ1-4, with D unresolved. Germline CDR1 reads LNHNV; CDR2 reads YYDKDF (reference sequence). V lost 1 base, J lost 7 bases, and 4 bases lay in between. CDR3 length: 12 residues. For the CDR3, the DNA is TGTGCCACCAGCAGAGGGCCTGAAAAACTGTTTTTT. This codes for CATSRGPEKLFF.

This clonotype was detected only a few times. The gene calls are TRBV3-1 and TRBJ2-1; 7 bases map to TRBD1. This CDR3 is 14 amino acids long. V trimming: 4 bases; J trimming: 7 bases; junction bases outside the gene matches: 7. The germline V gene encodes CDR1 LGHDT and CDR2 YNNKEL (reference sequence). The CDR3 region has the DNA TGTGCCAGCAGCCCTGGACAGGTAGCTAATGAGCAGTTCTTC. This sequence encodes CASSPGQVANEQFF.

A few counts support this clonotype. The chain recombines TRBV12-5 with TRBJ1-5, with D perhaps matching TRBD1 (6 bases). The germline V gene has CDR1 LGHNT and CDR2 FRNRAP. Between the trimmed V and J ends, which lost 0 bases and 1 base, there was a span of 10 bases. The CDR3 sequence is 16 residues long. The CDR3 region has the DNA TGTGCTAGTGGTTTGGTTGCCAGGGGAAGCAATCAGCCCCAGCATTTT. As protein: CASGLVARGSNQPQHF.

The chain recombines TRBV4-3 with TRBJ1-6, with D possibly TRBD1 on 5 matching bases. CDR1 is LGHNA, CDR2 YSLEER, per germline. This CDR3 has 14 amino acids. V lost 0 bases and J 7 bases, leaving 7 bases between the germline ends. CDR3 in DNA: TGCGCCAGCAGCCAAGAAAACAGGAATTCACCCCTCCACTTT. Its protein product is CASSQENRNSPLHF.

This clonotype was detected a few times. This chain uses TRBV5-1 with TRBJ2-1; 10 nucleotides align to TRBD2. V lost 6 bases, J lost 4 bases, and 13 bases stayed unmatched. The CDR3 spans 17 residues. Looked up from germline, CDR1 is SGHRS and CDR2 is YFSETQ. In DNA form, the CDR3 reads TGCGCCAGCAAGCGGGCTTTAGCGGGGGGCTCATACAATGAGCAGTTCTTC. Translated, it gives CASKRALAGGSYNEQFF. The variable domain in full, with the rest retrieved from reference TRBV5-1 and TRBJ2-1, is KAGVTQTPRYLIKTRGQQVTLSCSPISGHRSVSWYQQTPGQGLQFLFEYFSETQRNKGNFPGRFSGRQFSNSRSEMNVSTLELGDSALYLCASKRALAGGSYNEQFFGPGTRLTVL.

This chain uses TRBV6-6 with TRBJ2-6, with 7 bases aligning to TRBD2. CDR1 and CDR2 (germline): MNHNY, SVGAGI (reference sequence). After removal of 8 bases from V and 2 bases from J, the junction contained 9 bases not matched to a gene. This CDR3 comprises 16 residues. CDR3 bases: TGTGCCAGCGGGACTAAGGGGAGTGCTGGGGCCAACGTCCTGACTTTC. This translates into CASGTKGSAGANVLTF.

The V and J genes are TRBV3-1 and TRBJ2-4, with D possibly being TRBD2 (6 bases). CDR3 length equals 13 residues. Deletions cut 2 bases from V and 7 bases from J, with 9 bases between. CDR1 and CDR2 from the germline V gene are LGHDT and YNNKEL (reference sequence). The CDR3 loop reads CASSQSRGNIQYF. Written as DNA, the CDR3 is TGTGCCAGCAGCCAAAGTCGGGGGAACATTCAGTACTTC.

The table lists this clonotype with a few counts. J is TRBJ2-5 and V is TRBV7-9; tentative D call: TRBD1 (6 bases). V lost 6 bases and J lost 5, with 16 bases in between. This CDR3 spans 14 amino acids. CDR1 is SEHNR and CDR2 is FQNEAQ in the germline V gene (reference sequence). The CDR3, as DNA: TGTGCCAGCAGTCAAACAGGGTTACTTGAGACCCAGTACTTC. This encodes CASSQTGLLETQYF.

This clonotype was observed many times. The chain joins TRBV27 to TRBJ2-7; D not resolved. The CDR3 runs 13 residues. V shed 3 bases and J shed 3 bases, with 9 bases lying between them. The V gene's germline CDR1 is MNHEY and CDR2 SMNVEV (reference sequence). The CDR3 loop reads CASSFSPLYEQYF. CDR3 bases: TGTGCCAGCAGTTTTTCCCCCCTCTACGAGCAGTACTTC.

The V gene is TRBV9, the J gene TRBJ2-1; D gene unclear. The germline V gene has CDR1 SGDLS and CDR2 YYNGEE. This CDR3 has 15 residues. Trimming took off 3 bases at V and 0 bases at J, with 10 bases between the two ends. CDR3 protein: CASSGAWSSYNEQFF. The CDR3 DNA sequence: TGTGCCAGCAGCGGCGCATGGAGCTCCTACAATGAGCAGTTCTTC.

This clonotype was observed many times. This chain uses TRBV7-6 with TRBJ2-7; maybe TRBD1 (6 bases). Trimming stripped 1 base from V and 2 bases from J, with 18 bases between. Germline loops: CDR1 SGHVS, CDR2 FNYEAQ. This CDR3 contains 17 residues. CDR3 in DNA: TGTGCCAGCAGCTTAGGGGACACGTTTTCTCTTACCTACGAGCAGTACTTC. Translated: CASSLGDTFSLTYEQYF.

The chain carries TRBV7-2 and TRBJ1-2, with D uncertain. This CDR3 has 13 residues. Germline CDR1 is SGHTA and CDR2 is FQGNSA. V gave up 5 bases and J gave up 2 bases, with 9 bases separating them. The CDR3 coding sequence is TGTGCCAGCAGCATAGACAAGAACTATGGCTACACCTTC. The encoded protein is CASSIDKNYGYTF.

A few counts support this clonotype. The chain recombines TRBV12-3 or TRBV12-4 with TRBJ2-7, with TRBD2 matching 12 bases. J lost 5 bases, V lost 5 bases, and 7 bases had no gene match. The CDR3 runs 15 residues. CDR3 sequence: CASSPASGGANEQYF. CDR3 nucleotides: TGTGCCAGCAGTCCTGCTAGCGGGGGGGCGAACGAGCAGTACTTC.

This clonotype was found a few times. The DNA of the CDR3 is TGTGCCAGCAGCGCGGGACTAGCGGGGGGGAATGAGCAGTTCTTC. This codes for CASSAGLAGGNEQFF. The chain has TRBV9 and TRBJ2-1; 16 nucleotides align to TRBD2. V dropped 3 bases and J dropped 7; count of bases not matched to a gene: 1. Germline V gene data show CDR1 as SGDLS and CDR2 as YYNGEE. This CDR3 is 15 amino acids long. Drawing the rest from reference TRBV9 and TRBJ2-1, the complete variable domain is DSGVTQTPKHLITATGQRVTLRCSPRSGDLSVYWYQQSLDQGLQFLIQYYNGEERAKGNILERFSAQQFPDLHSELNLSSLELGDSALYFCASSAGLAGGNEQFFGPGTRLTVL.

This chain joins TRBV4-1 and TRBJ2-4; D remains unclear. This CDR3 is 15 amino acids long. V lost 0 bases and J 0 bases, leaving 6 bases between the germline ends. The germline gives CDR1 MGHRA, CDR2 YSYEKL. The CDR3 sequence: CASSQEWGAKNIQYF. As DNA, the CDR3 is TGCGCCAGCAGCCAAGAGTGGGGAGCCAAAAACATTCAGTACTTC.

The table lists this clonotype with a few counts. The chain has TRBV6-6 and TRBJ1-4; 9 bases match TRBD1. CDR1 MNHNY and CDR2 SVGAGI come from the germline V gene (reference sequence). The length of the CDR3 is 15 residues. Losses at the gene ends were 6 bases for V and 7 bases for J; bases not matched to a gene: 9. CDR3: CASSQPGTGSEKLFF. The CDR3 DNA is TGTGCCAGCAGCCAGCCGGGGACAGGGAGTGAAAAACTGTTTTTT.

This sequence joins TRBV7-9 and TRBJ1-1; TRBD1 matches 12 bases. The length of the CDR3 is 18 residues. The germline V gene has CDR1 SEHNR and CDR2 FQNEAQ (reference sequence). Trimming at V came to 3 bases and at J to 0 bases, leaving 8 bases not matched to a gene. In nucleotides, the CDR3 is TGTGCCAGCAGCTTTGGGACAGGGGGCGGCTGGGTGAACACTGAAGCTTTCTTT. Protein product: CASSFGTGGGWVNTEAFF.

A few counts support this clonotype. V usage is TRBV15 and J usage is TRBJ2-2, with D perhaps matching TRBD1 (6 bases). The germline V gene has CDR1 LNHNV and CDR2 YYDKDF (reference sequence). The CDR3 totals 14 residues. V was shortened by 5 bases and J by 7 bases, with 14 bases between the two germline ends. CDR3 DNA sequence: TGTGCCACCAGCCAGGACAGAGACGGCGGGGAGCTGTTTTTT. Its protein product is CATSQDRDGGELFF.

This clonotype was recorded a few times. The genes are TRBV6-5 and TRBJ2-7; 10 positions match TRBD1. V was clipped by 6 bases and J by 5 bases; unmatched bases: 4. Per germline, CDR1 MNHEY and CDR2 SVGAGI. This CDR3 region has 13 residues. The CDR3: CASRGTGVHEQYF. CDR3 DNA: TGTGCCAGCAGGGGGACAGGGGTCCACGAGCAGTACTTC.

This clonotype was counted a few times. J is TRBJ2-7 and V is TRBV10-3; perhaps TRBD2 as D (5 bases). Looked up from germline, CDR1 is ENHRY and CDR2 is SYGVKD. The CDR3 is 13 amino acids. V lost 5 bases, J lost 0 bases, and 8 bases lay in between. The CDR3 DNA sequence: TGTGCCATCAGTAGCGGCCTCTCCTACGAGCAGTACTTC. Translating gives CAISSGLSYEQYF.

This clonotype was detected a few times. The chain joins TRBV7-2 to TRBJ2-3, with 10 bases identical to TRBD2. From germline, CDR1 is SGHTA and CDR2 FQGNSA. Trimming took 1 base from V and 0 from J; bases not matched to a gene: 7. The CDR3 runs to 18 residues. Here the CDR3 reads CASSLEAGGLLSTDTQYF. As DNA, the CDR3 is TGTGCCAGCAGCTTAGAAGCGGGGGGGCTCCTTAGCACAGATACGCAGTATTTT. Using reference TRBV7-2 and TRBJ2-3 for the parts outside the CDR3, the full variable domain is GAGVSQSPSNKVTEKGKDVELRCDPISGHTALYWYRQSLGQGLEFLIYFQGNSAPDKSGLPSDRFSAERTGGSVSTLTIQRTQQEDSAVYLCASSLEAGGLLSTDTQYFGPGTRLTVL.

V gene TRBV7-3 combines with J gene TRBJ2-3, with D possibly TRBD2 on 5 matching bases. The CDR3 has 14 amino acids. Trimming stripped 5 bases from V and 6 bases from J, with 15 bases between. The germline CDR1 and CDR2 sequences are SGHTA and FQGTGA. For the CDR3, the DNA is TGTGCCAGCAGCAAAGAGGGCCCCCCCGATACGCAGTATTTT. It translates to CASSKEGPPDTQYF. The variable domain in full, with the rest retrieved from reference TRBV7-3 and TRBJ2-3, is GAGVSQTPSNKVTEKGKYVELRCDPISGHTALYWYRQSLGQGPEFLIYFQGTGAADDSGLPNDRFFAVRPEGSVSTLKIQRTERGDSAVYLCASSKEGPPDTQYFGPGTRLTVL.